Following are 25 T cell receptor beta chains from one sample sequenced in a study of OX40 agonist ivuxolimab in advanced cancers. Measured with immunoSEQ multiplex PCR; TCRdb has only the in-frame clones, and not every one. The sample lists under 45,000 clones; about 76% were seen once. This material consisted of CD4+ or CD8+ T cells sorted from blood, taken in a trial of the OX40 agonist ivuxolimab. Every receptor here comes from an adult with an advanced solid tumor such as melanoma, head and neck, liver or kidney cancer.

This clone was observed a handful of times. In DNA, the CDR3 is TGTGCCAGCAGCGAAGGGGGCTTCGAGCAGTACTTC. Its protein product is CASSEGGFEQYF. The V gene is TRBV6-5, the J gene TRBJ2-7, with TRBD1 matching 7 bases. Germline V lookup: CDR1 MNHEY, CDR2 SVGAGI. The J segment lost 6 bases and the V segment lost 6 bases, leaving 5 bases of the junction unmatched. The CDR3 is made up of 12 amino acids.

The gene calls are TRBV11-2 and TRBJ2-7; 9 bases agree with TRBD2. CDR1 and CDR2 (germline): SGHAT, FQNNGV. This CDR3 spans 14 amino acids. J was trimmed by 7 bases and V by 5 bases; bases with no gene match: 9. CDR3 residues: CASSVRGGPREQYF. The CDR3, as DNA: TGTGCCAGCAGCGTGCGGGGGGGGCCGAGGGAGCAGTACTTC.

V gene TRBV6-5 combines with J gene TRBJ2-4, with a weak D call TRBD2 (6 bases). Per the germline V gene, CDR1 is MNHEY and CDR2 is SVGAGI. The CDR3 sequence is 14 residues long. V dropped 7 bases and J dropped 2 bases, with 12 bases sitting between them. CDR3 sequence reads: CASTPRGTKNIQYF. CDR3 bases: TGTGCCAGCACCCCCCGGGGGACCAAAAACATTCAGTACTTC.

This clone was observed a few times. The chain uses TRBV6-1 and TRBJ1-2, with 10 bases matching TRBD1. V shed 3 bases, J shed 0 bases, and the junction held 7 bases outside the gene matches. The germline V gene encodes CDR1 MNHNS and CDR2 SASEGT. This CDR3 comprises 17 residues. The CDR3 DNA reads TGTGCCAGCAGTGAGGGACGGACAGGGGGAGCTAACTATGGCTACACCTTC. This sequence encodes CASSEGRTGGANYGYTF.

This chain uses TRBV9 with TRBJ2-3; 12 bases map to TRBD2. This CDR3 contains 19 residues. Germline CDR1 reads SGDLS; CDR2 reads YYNGEE. V lost 6 bases, J lost 2 bases, and 16 bases stayed unmatched. In DNA, the CDR3 is TGTGCCAGCACACGAAGCGGGCTAGCGGGGGGGCGGGACACAGATACGCAGTATTTT. Amino acids: CASTRSGLAGGRDTDTQYF.

This chain joins TRBV6-1 and TRBJ2-7; D uncertain. The CDR3 consists of 12 residues. Trimming left V 2 bases short and J 6 bases short, with 8 bases between. Germline V gives CDR1 MNHNS, CDR2 SASEGT. CDR3 DNA sequence: TGTGCCAGCAGTGAATTGGCTTTCGAGCAGTACGTC. This encodes CASSELAFEQYV.

The chain carries TRBV6-5 and TRBJ1-5, with D unresolved. This CDR3 has 14 amino acids. Between the trimmed V and J ends, which lost 0 bases and 9 bases, there was a span of 12 bases. Germline V CDR1 and CDR2: MNHEY, SVGAGI. In DNA, the CDR3 is TGTGCCAGCAGTTACTCCGCAGGCTATCTGCCCCAGCATTTT. This encodes CASSYSAGYLPQHF.

The chain has TRBV10-2 and TRBJ2-3; D unresolved. Germline CDR1 and CDR2: WSHSY and SAAADI. The CDR3 totals 11 residues. Trimming cost V 6 bases and J 5 bases, with 6 bases left between them. For the CDR3, the DNA is TGCGCCAGCAGCGAAAGAGATACGCAGTATTTT. Translating gives CASSERDTQYF.

The sample holds a few counts of this clone. The chain joins TRBV10-1 to TRBJ2-7; perhaps TRBD2 as D (5 bases). Germline-derived CDR1 and CDR2 are WNHNN and SYGVQD (reference sequence). The CDR3 spans 12 residues. V lost 8 bases and J lost 6, with 14 bases in between. The CDR3 DNA follows: TGCGCCAGCCTCCGCGGGTTGAGCGAGCAGTACTTC. Protein sequence: CASLRGLSEQYF.

This clone was detected only a few times. The chain recombines TRBV2 with TRBJ2-1; 13 bases line up with TRBD2. Germline V gene sequence: CDR1 SNHLY, CDR2 FYNNEI. This CDR3 region has 16 residues. Unmatched junction bases numbered 4, after V lost 5 bases and J lost 3 bases. The CDR3 nucleotides read TGTGCCAGCAGTCTCCGACTAGCGGGGGGCTACAATGAGCAGTTCTTC. It specifies CASSLRLAGGYNEQFF.

By its share, this clone is medium-sized. The rearrangement joins TRBV4-1 to TRBJ1-2, with D possibly matching TRBD1 (6 bases). CDR1 is MGHRA, CDR2 YSYEKL, per germline. V was shortened by 1 base and J by 6 bases, with 12 bases between the two germline ends. This CDR3 is 14 amino acids long. CDR3 sequence reads: CASSQVPGVDGYTF. The CDR3 coding sequence is TGCGCCAGCAGCCAAGTCCCAGGGGTAGATGGCTACACCTTC.

The rearrangement links TRBV21-1 to TRBJ1-5; no DNA check was done on the table's D call, TRBD1. TRBV21-1 is an annotated pseudogene. The CDR3 contains 17 residues. CDR3: CASSKGRCSDSNQPQHF. CDR3 coding DNA: TGTGCCAGCAGCAAGGGGCGGTGTAGTGATAGCAATCAGCCCCAGCATTTT.

The chain employs TRBV9 and TRBJ2-7, with unresolved D. The CDR3 sequence is 14 residues long. V was shortened by 3 bases and J by 3 bases, with 13 bases between the two germline ends. From germline, CDR1 is SGDLS and CDR2 YYNGEE. The CDR3 sequence is CASSGGVLGYEQYF. The CDR3 bases are TGTGCCAGCAGCGGAGGAGTCCTAGGCTACGAGCAGTACTTC.

The rearrangement uses TRBV7-2 and TRBJ1-1; D might be TRBD1 (5 bases). Trimming stripped 1 base from V and 4 bases from J, with 10 bases between. CDR3 length equals 14 residues. CDR1 and CDR2 (germline): SGHTA, FQGNSA. This CDR3 is CASSLGRGTTEAFF. In DNA, the CDR3 is TGTGCCAGCAGCTTAGGGCGGGGGACCACTGAAGCTTTCTTT.

The chain links TRBV19 to TRBJ2-5, with D possibly being TRBD2 (6 bases). The better agreement between TRBJ2-7 and the DNA end casts doubt on the J call. This CDR3 has 14 amino acids. CDR1 and CDR2 from the germline V gene are LNHDA and SQIVND (reference sequence). The CDR3, as DNA: TGTGCCAGTAGTGTAAGCGGGTATACCTACGAGCAGTACTTC. Translation: CASSVSGYTYEQYF.

The chain uses TRBV19 and TRBJ2-7, with 12 bases fitting TRBD1. The CDR3 totals 15 residues. With 3 bases clipped from V and 4 bases from J, the junction kept 4 bases outside the gene matches. Germline V gives CDR1 LNHDA, CDR2 SQIVND (reference sequence). As DNA, the CDR3 is TGTGCCAGTAGTATGGGGACAGGGGGCTCTTACGAGCAGTACGTC. Encoded protein: CASSMGTGGSYEQYV.

This rearrangement joins TRBV4-1 to TRBJ2-3, with a weak D call TRBD1 (6 bases). V was shortened by 4 bases and J by 2 bases, with 19 bases between the two germline ends. Germline lookup yields CDR1 MGHRA and CDR2 YSYEKL. CDR3 size: 17 residues. CDR3 nucleotides: TGCGCCAGCAGCCTCTCGTCGGCGCAGGGGTCCACAGATACGCAGTATTTT. Its translation is CASSLSSAQGSTDTQYF.

The chain combines TRBV19 with TRBJ1-5; D not certain. The germline gives CDR1 LNHDA, CDR2 SQIVND (reference sequence). The CDR3 covers 13 residues. V lost 7 bases and J 3 bases, leaving 10 bases between the germline ends. CDR3 sequence: CASTGTVNQPQHF. The CDR3 coding sequence is TGTGCCAGTACCGGTACCGTCAATCAGCCCCAGCATTTT. Variable domain in full (rest from reference TRBV19 and TRBJ1-5): DGGITQSPKYLFRKEGQNVTLSCEQNLNHDAMYWYRQDPGQGLRLIYYSQIVNDFQKGDIAEGYSVSREKKESFPLTVTSAQKNPTAFYLCASTGTVNQPQHFGDGTRLSIL.

The chain links TRBV7-8 to TRBJ2-6; D may match TRBD1 or TRBD2 (5 bases each). Germline V gene lookup returns CDR1 SGHVS and CDR2 FQNEAQ. Trimming took 5 bases from V and 4 from J, leaving 21 bases between them. The CDR3 runs to 18 residues. The chain's CDR3 is CASSRGRDPGAGANVLTF. The CDR3 nucleotides are TGTGCCAGCAGCCGGGGCCGGGACCCCGGAGCCGGGGCCAACGTCCTGACTTTC.

The rearrangement links TRBV7-9 to TRBJ2-1, with TRBD1 as a possible D gene (6 bases). Germline CDR1 and CDR2: SEHNR and FQNEAQ (reference sequence). CDR3 length: 15 residues. V shed 5 bases and J shed 1 base, with 12 bases lying between them. The CDR3 sequence: CASSPNRASYNEQFF. In DNA form, the CDR3 reads TGTGCCAGCAGCCCTAACAGGGCGTCCTACAATGAGCAGTTCTTC.

The chain has TRBV6-6 and TRBJ1-2; 10 nucleotides align to TRBD1. The ends lost 5 bases at V and 4 bases at J; junction bases unmatched: 7. Germline V CDR1 and CDR2: MNHNY, SVGAGI (reference sequence). The length of the CDR3 is 15 residues. The CDR3 DNA sequence: TGTGCCAGCAGTACCCTGGACAGGGGGAGCTATGGCTACACCTTC. Translation gives CASSTLDRGSYGYTF.

The V gene is TRBV5-1, the J gene TRBJ2-5; TRBD2 matches 11 bases. The CDR3 runs 16 residues. J gave up 1 base and V 0 bases, and 2 bases lay outside the gene matches. Germline lookup yields CDR1 SGHRS and CDR2 YFSETQ. The CDR3, as DNA: TGCGCCAGCAGCTTGGGTAGCGGGGGGGCCCAAGAGACCCAGTACTTC. Translation gives CASSLGSGGAQETQYF.

The CDR3 DNA sequence: TGTGCCAGTAGTAATACAGGGGGACTAGTACCTGAGCAGTTCTTC. It codes for CASSNTGGLVPEQFF. This chain uses TRBV19 with TRBJ2-1, with D perhaps TRBD1 or TRBD2 (8 bases each). The CDR3 runs 15 residues. The V gene's germline CDR1 is LNHDA and CDR2 SQIVND (reference sequence). Trimming shortened V by 4 bases and J by 9 bases, and 19 bases separated the two germline ends.

The rearrangement joins TRBV12-5 to TRBJ2-3; 10 bases map to TRBD2. V lost 5 bases, J lost 0 bases, and 2 bases stayed unmatched. Germline CDR1 LGHNT, CDR2 FRNRAP. The CDR3 totals 15 residues. CDR3: CASGLAGESTDTQYF. For the CDR3, the DNA is TGTGCTAGTGGTCTAGCGGGAGAGAGCACAGATACGCAGTATTTT.

CDR3 region: CASSTQTSSDEQFF. In DNA form, the CDR3 reads TGCGCCAGCAGCACTCAGACTAGCAGCGATGAGCAGTTCTTC. This chain connects TRBV5-1 to TRBJ2-1, with 7 bases identical to TRBD2. Looked up from germline, CDR1 is SGHRS and CDR2 is YFSETQ. The ends lost 4 bases at V and 8 bases at J; junction bases unmatched: 9. This CDR3 region has 14 residues.